This TCR beta chain was captured by sequencing in a study of cytotoxic CD8 clonotypes in ibrutinib-treated CLL (dated by TCRdb to the early 2020s). Background on the whole study: The cohort was composed of around twelve relapsed/refractory and around 15 treatment-naive patients; IGHV unmutated status was identified in fewer than 18 patients. Cryopreserved peripheral blood mononuclear cells were collected at three points: before therapy, at response, and at either sustained remission or disease progression. Partial responses were observed in roughly 25 patients and complete responses in 2; after a median follow-up of 68 months, remission was maintained in 14 patients and progression was observed in roughly 12. All remission and progressive disease samples were collected while patients were still receiving ibrutinib. On average, each sample yielded 255,043 productive templates and tens of thousands of productive rearrangements. Longitudinal samples were available for about 30% of the roughly 86 trial participants. The response samples were drawn at a median of roughly twelve months into treatment, with a range of about 6 to 36 months.

In the case of this clone: Which antigen it targets is not known. The sample holds no much larger clone one base away, and base qualities are not on file.

Reading the label with the study, this specimen's time point is: 12 months on ibrutinib. For TCR beta library preparation, around 2 micrograms of genomic DNA were isolated from cryopreserved PBMCs. Longitudinal blood samples from CLL patients on ibrutinib monotherapy underwent high-throughput TCR beta sequencing. The patients took part in an open-label, single-center phase 2 trial of ibrutinib monotherapy. The cysteine opens and the phenylalanine closes a CDR3 of 15 amino acids. The entry retains the CDR3 DNA only, 45 bases that are in frame from base 1. V is pruned by 5 bases and J by 1 base, leaving 6 bases of the junction without a gene match. The germline V gene (reference sequence) gives CDR1 as MNHEY and CDR2 as SMNVEV. Each clonotype received, on average, 10x coverage in deep resolution sequencing performed on a MiSeq, where the target depth lay between 1 in 1 million and 1 in 200,000 T cells. TCR beta libraries were generated with the immunoSEQ hsTCRB Kit. The original methods were these. The data were analyzed with ImmunoSEQ Analyzer and ImmunoSEQ Data Assistant, and V, D and J gene assignments followed IMGT definitions. Clonality, which ranges from 0 to 1, was calculated by subtracting the normalized Shannon entropy of productive rearrangement frequencies from one. Public clonotype analysis was restricted to overrepresented clonotypes comprising at least 0.05% of each patient's repertoire. Around 13 age-matched healthy donor repertoires from immuneACCESS were used as controls for clonality. TCRdb stores this immuneACCESS table with in-frame sequences only. Part of the clones is absent; in the studies checked, under half of the shortfall reflects unresolved V genes, and no reason is known for the rest. V and J calls and clone size are copied from that table; D and trimming were computed from the DNA. Recorded for this sample are 68,000 or so clones; 68% of them occurred a single time. The ten largest make up roughly 5.9% of the sample.

The investigation overall reported the following: At ibrutinib response clonality went up, during sustained remission it held steady, and at progression it dropped back toward baseline. Public clonotypes were rare and either shrank or stayed stable during treatment, and the rise in clonality at ibrutinib response reflected expansion of private clonotypes. Sampling times were not matched between sustained-remission and progressing patients, and lymph node repertoires were not studied. At baseline, clonality was higher than in age-matched healthy donors and showed a strong correlation with circulating CD8+ T-cell counts.

The material sequenced was PBMCs, taken after 12 months of ibrutinib treatment. The chain uses TRBV27 and TRBJ1-2; 8 of the junction bases match TRBD1. The receptor was derived from a human donor with chronic lymphocytic leukemia. The DNA sequence follows: TGTGCCAGCAGTCGAAGGACAGGGCATAACTATGGCTACACCTTC. Its coded protein is CASSRRTGHNYGYTF.